Listed here are 12 T cell receptor beta chains from one sample, sequenced in a study of T cell clonality in common variable immunodeficiency. Here immunoSEQ multiplex PCR was the method, and the copy in TCRdb shows in-frame clones only, minus some. Recorded here are tens of thousands of clones, none singletons. The sample consisted of peripheral blood mononuclear cells. The receptors come from a person aged 18 to 70 in good health.

This clone was picked up many times. Read sequence stops 3 residues before the CDR3 end, and the germline J gene provides the missing end. The genes are TRBV7-2 and TRBJ1-1; 7 bases are a match to TRBD1. The CDR3 consists of 14 residues. With V trimmed by 5 bases and J by 2 bases, 5 bases remained unmatched. CDR1 SGHTA and CDR2 FQGNSA come from the germline V gene. CDR3 amino acids: CASSLQGRNTEAFF. CDR3 DNA (partial): TGTGCCAGCAGCCTACAGGGGCGCAACACTGAA.

This clone was detected many times. The observed sequence ends 3 residues before the CDR3 terminus, with the missing tail filled in from the germline J gene. The chain carries TRBV19 and TRBJ2-5; D is possibly TRBD1 (6 bases). The germline V gene has CDR1 LNHDA and CDR2 SQIVND (reference sequence). There are 13 residues in the CDR3. Trimming took off 4 bases at V and 3 bases at J, with 9 bases between the two ends. The part of the CDR3 DNA that was read is TGTGCCAGTAGTAGAGCAGGGGAAGAGACC. Its protein is CASSRAGEET. The complete CDR3 sequence is CASSRAGEETQYF.

This clone was observed many times. The read terminates 3 residues before the CDR3 end, so the remaining end is supplied by the germline J gene. The chain employs TRBV13 and TRBJ2-3; TRBD2 might be the D (7 bases). The V gene's germline CDR1 is PRHDT and CDR2 FYEKMQ (reference sequence). The CDR3 length is 15 residues. The ends were cut back, 0 bases at V and 3 bases at J, with 10 bases in the middle. Incomplete CDR3 DNA: TGTGCCAGCAGCTTAGGTCGGGGGGCAACAGATACG. Encoded protein: CASSLGRGATDT. The whole CDR3 is CASSLGRGATDTQYF. The full variable domain, rest sourced from reference TRBV13 and TRBJ2-3, is AAGVIQSPRHLIKEKRETATLKCYPIPRHDTVYWYQQGPGQDPQFLISFYEKMQSDKGSIPDRFSAQQFSDYHSELNMSSLELGDSALYFCASSLGRGATDTQYFGPGTRLTVL.

In this sample, this clone turned up many times. The read ends 3 residues before the CDR3 terminus; that terminus is restored from the germline J gene. The chain recombines TRBV18 with TRBJ2-2; D may match TRBD1 or TRBD2 (7 bases each). V was clipped by 4 bases and J by 1 base, with 16 bases between them. CDR1 and CDR2 from the germline V gene are KGHSH and LQKENI. The CDR3 has 17 amino acids. CDR3 residues: CASSRIQGRENTGELFF. CDR3 DNA, as far as it was read: TGTGCCAGCTCACGAATACAGGGGAGGGAGAACACCGGGGAG. Filled out from reference TRBV18 and TRBJ2-2, the complete variable domain reads NAGVMQNPRHLVRRRGQEARLRCSPMKGHSHVYWYRQLPEEGLKFMVYLQKENIIDESGMPKERFSAEFPKEGPSILRIQQVVRGDSAAYFCASSRIQGRENTGELFFGEGSRLTVL.

Notes on this clone: The read finishes 3 residues shy of the CDR3 end, and the germline J gene is used to complete it. This chain uses TRBV7-9 with TRBJ1-2, with 7 bases that match TRBD1. This CDR3 is 15 amino acids long. Looked up from germline, CDR1 is SEHNR and CDR2 is FQNEAQ (reference sequence). The sequenced CDR3 bases are TGTGCCAGCAGTTTTACAGGGGAGTCGGCAGATACC. This gives the protein CASSFTGESADT. The entire CDR3 protein reads CASSFTGESADTYTF.

Ten or more counts support this clone. The DNA ends 3 residues before the CDR3 does, and the rest of the CDR3 is filled in from the germline J gene. This rearrangement joins TRBV20-1 to TRBJ2-7, with 8 bases that match TRBD1. J was trimmed by 6 bases and V by 2 bases; bases with no gene match: 6. Germline V CDR1 and CDR2: DFQATT, SNEGSKA (reference sequence). The CDR3 runs 13 residues. CDR3 sequence: CSARPQGAIEQYF. CDR3 DNA (partial): TGCAGTGCTAGACCTCAGGGGGCGATCGAG.

This clone occurred many times. The sequence runs out 3 residues before the end of the CDR3; the remainder is reconstructed from the germline J gene. The chain joins TRBV4-1 to TRBJ1-1; 9 nucleotides match TRBD1. CDR3 length equals 14 residues. Looked up from germline, CDR1 is MGHRA and CDR2 is YSYEKL. The CDR3 here is CASSQDTGTGEAFF. Partial CDR3 DNA: TGCGCCAGCAGCCAAGACACAGGGACAGGGGAA.

There are many counts of this clone. This CDR3 reads CASSPPRALSRGNEQFF. CDR3 DNA (partial): TGTGCCAGCAGTCCCCCCCGAGCCTTAAGCAGGGGAAATGAG. V usage is TRBV2 and J usage is TRBJ2-1; D is possibly TRBD1 (6 bases). From the germline J gene comes the end of the CDR3, since the read stops 3 residues before it. CDR3 length equals 17 residues. CDR1 is SNHLY, CDR2 FYNNEI, per germline. Trimming shortened V by 5 bases and J by 7 bases, and 24 bases separated the two germline ends.

This clone came up a few times. The sequence runs out 3 residues before the end of the CDR3; the remainder is reconstructed from the germline J gene. V gene TRBV2 combines with J gene TRBJ1-2; D is possibly TRBD1 (5 bases). The germline CDR1 and CDR2 sequences are SNHLY and FYNNEI. This CDR3 has 14 residues. This CDR3 reads CASSELDRSYDYTF. The CDR3 bases that were read are TGTGCCAGCAGTGAATTAGACAGATCCTACGAC. The complete variable domain, with remaining parts taken from reference TRBV2 and TRBJ1-2, reads EPEVTQTPSHQVTQMGQEVILRCVPISNHLYFYWYRQILGQKVEFLVSFYNNEISEKSEIFDDQFSVERPDGSNFTLKIRSTKLEDSAMYFCASSELDRSYDYTFGSGTRLTVV.

This clone was counted only a few times. Read sequence stops 3 residues before the CDR3 end, and the germline J gene provides the missing end. The chain couples TRBV7-7 to TRBJ1-2; D is undetermined. The CDR3 loop spans 14 amino acids. Germline V lookup: CDR1 SSHAT, CDR2 FNYEAQ (reference sequence). The CDR3 DNA, read in part, is TGTGCCAGCAGCTTAGACGGCCGAACAGATACC. It is translated as CASSLDGRTDT. The entire CDR3 protein is CASSLDGRTDTYTF. The entire variable domain, with the rest obtained from reference TRBV7-7 and TRBJ1-2, is as follows: GAGVSQSPRYKVTKRGQDVTLRCDPISSHATLYWYQQALGQGPEFLTYFNYEAQPDKSGLPSDRFSAERPEGSISTLTIQRTEQRDSAMYRCASSLDGRTDTYTFGSGTRLTVV.

Only a few counts were recorded for this clone. With the read ending 3 residues before the CDR3 end, the germline J gene is used to fill in that end. J is TRBJ2-7 and V is TRBV13; 8 positions agree with TRBD1. J gave up 4 bases and V 1 base, and 6 bases lay outside the gene matches. Germline assignment: CDR1 PRHDT and CDR2 FYEKMQ (reference sequence). The CDR3 runs 15 residues. The covered CDR3 bases are TGTGCCAGCAGCTTAGTTGGACAGGGTCAGTACGAG. It translates to CASSLVGQGQYE. The whole CDR3 protein is CASSLVGQGQYEQYF.

This clone occurred many times. The CDR3 end lies 3 residues beyond the end of the read and is filled in from the germline J gene. The chain couples TRBV10-3 to TRBJ1-1, with TRBD1 matching over 8 bases. The ends lost 4 bases at V and 1 base at J; junction bases unmatched: 5. CDR3 length: 15 amino acids. Germline lookup yields CDR1 ENHRY and CDR2 SYGVKD. CDR3: CAISATGVKNTEAFF. The sequenced part of the CDR3 DNA is TGTGCCATCAGTGCGACAGGGGTAAAGAACACTGAA.